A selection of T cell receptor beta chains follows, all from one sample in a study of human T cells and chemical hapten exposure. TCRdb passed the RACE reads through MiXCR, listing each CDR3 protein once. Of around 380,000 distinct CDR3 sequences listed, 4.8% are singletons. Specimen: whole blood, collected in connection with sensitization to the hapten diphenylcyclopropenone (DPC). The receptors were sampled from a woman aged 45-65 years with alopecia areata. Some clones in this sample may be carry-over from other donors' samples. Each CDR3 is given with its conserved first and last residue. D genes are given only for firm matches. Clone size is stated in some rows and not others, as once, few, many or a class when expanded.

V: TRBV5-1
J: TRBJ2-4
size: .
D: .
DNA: TGCGCCAGCAGCCGTGAGCCTGACAAAAACATTCAGTACTTC
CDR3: CASSREPDKNIQYF

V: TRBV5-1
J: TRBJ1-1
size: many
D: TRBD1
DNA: TGCGCCAGCAGCCCACAGGGGCAGGTCACTGAAGCTTTCTTT
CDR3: CASSPQGQVTEAFF

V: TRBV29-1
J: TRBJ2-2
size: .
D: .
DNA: TGCAGCGTTGAATTGGTGGAGCGGAAGAACACCGGGGAGCTGTTTTTT
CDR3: CSVELVERKNTGELFF

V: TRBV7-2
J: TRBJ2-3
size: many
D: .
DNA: TGTGCCAGCAGCCCCCCAGGGAACACAGATACGCAGTATTTT
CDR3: CASSPPGNTDTQYF

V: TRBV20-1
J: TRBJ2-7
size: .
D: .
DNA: TGCAGTGCTACGATTGGACCCTACGAGCAGTACTTC
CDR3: CSATIGPYEQYF

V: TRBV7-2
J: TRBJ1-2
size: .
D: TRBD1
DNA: TGTGCCAGCAGCTTTGCCCAGGGGGCGTCTGGCTACACCTTC
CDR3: CASSFAQGASGYTF

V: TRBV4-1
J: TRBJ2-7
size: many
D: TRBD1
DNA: TGCGCCAGCAGCCAAGGGGACAGGGAGGTGTACTTC
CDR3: CASSQGDREVYF

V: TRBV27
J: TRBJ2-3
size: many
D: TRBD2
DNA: TGTGCCAGCAAGGAGCTTAGCGGGGACATCCCAGATACGCAGTATTTT
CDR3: CASKELSGDIPDTQYF

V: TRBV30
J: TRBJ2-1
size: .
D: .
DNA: TGTGCCTGGACGATGGGGGGTCCTGGGAATGAGCAGTTCTTC
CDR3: CAWTMGGPGNEQFF

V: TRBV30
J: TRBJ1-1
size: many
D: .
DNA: TGTGCCTGGAGAGGCCAGAGGAACACTGAAGCTTTCTTT
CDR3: CAWRGQRNTEAFF

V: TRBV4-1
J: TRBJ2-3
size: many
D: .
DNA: TGCGCCAGCAGCCAAGGGCCGGTAGCCGATACGCAGTATTTT
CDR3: CASSQGPVADTQYF

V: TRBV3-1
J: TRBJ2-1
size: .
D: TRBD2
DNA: TGTGCCAGCAGCCAAGATATTTCCCTACCGGGGGGCAATGAGCAGTTCTTC
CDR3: CASSQDISLPGGNEQFF

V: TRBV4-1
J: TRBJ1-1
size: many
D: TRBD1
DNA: TGCGCCAGCAGCATGCGGGACAGGGGTGGTATGAACACTGAAGCTTTCTTT
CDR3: CASSMRDRGGMNTEAFF

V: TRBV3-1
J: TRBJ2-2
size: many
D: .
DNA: TGTGCCAGCAATGTAGGGGGACGGACAAACACCGGGGAGCTGTTTTTT
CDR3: CASNVGGRTNTGELFF

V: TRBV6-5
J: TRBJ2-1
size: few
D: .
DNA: TGTGCCAGCATCGACTTAAAGGGGGGGAATGAGCAGTTCTTC
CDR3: CASIDLKGGNEQFF

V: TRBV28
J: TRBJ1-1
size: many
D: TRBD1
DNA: TGTGCCAGCAGGACAGGGGGCACTGAAGCTTTCTTT
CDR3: CASRTGGTEAFF

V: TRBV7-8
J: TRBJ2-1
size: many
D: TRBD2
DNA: TGTGCCAGCAGCTTAAGGGTTAGCGGGGGATCCTACAATGAGCAGTTCTTC
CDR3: CASSLRVSGGSYNEQFF

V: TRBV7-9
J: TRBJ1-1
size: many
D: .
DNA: TGTGCCAGCAGCCGGCAGGGGAGGGCCACTGAAGCTTTCTTT
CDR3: CASSRQGRATEAFF

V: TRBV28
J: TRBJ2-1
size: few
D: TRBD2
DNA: TGTGCCAGCAGTAGACTAGCGGGAGGGTGGGGCAATGAGCAGTTCTTC
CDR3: CASSRLAGGWGNEQFF

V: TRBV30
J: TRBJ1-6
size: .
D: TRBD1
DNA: TGTGCCTGGAGTCCTGGGACAGTGGGTAATTCACCCCTCCACTTT
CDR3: CAWSPGTVGNSPLHF

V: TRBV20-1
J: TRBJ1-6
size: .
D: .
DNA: TGCAGTGCTATTTACACAGATAATTCACCCCTCCACTTT
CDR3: CSAIYTDNSPLHF

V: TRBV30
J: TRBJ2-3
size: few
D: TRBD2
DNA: TGTGCCTGGAGTCTAGCGGGATTAGCAGATACGCAGTATTTT
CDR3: CAWSLAGLADTQYF

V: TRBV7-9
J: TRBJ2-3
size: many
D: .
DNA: TGTGCCAGCAGCTCGCCGAACACAGATACGCAGTATTTT
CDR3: CASSSPNTDTQYF

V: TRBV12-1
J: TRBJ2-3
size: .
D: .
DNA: TGTGCCAAGCGACCAGATATGGGCCGAGATTCAGATACGCAGTATTTT
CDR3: CAKRPDMGRDSDTQYF

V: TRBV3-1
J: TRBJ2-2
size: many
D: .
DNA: TGTGCCAGCGGGCCAGGCGGGAACACCGGGGAGCTGTTTTTT
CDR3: CASGPGGNTGELFF

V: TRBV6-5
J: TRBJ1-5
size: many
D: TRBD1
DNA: TGTGCCAGCAGTTACCCCAAGACAGGGCGAAACCAGCCCCAGCATTTT
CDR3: CASSYPKTGRNQPQHF

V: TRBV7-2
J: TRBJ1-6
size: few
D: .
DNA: TGTGCCAGCAGCTTAGTTGCAGGGCTAGATTCACCCCTCCACTTT
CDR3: CASSLVAGLDSPLHF

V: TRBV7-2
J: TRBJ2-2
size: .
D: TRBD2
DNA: TGTGCCAGCAGCGCCCCTTGGCTAGCGGGAGAATCGACCGGGGAGCTGTTTTTT
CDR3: CASSAPWLAGESTGELFF

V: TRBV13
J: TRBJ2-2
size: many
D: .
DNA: TGTGCCAGCAGCCCAGTAGGGGGGCGGAACACCGGGGAGCTGTTTTTT
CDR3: CASSPVGGRNTGELFF

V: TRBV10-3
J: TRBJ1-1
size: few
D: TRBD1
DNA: TGTGCCATCAGTGAGTCGGGAGCCGGGACAGGAGATGAAGCTTTCTTT
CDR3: CAISESGAGTGDEAFF

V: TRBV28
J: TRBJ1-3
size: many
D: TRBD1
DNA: TGTGCCAGCAGTTTTACAGGGGTGGGAAACACCATATATTTT
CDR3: CASSFTGVGNTIYF

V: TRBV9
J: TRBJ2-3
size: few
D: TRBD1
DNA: TGTGCCAGCAGCGTATTAGGGACAGGGGTCACAGATACGCAGTATTTT
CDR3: CASSVLGTGVTDTQYF

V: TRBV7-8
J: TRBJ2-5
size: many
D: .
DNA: TGTGCCAGCAGCTTAGGGGACACCACGTGGACCCAGTACTTC
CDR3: CASSLGDTTWTQYF

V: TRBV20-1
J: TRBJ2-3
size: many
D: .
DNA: TGCAGTGCTTCAGCCCGGGACCCGAGGGATACGCAGTATTTT
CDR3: CSASARDPRDTQYF

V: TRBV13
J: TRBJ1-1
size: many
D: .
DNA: TGTGCCAGCAGCTTAGAGGGGAAAGCTTTCTTT
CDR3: CASSLEGKAFF

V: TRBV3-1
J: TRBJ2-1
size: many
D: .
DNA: TGTGCCAGCAGCCAAGATTGGAGGCCCCCTTTGCATGAGCAGTTCTTC
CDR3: CASSQDWRPPLHEQFF

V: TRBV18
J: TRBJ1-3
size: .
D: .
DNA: TGTGCCAGCTCACCAAGGCTAGCGGACAGCTCTGGAAACACCATATATTTT
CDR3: CASSPRLADSSGNTIYF

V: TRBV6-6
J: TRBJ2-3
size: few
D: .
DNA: TGTGCCAGCAGTTTTCCAGGGACCAGGGATTTCAGCACAGATACGCAGTATTTT
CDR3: CASSFPGTRDFSTDTQYF

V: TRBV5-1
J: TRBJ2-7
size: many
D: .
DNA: TGTGCCAGCAGCTTAGGGGACTACGAGCAGTACTTC
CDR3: CASSLGDYEQYF

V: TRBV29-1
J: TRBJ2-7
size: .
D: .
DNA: TGCAGCGTTGTTGGGCTTGACCCTCCCTACGAGCAGTACTTC
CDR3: CSVVGLDPPYEQYF

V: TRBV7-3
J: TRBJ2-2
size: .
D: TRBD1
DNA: TGTGCCAGCGGAGGGACAGGGGGATCCGGGGAGCTGTTTTTT
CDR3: CASGGTGGSGELFF

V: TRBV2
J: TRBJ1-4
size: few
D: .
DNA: TGTGCCAGTTTCCGGGACACCAATAATGAAAAACTGTTTTTT
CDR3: CASFRDTNNEKLFF

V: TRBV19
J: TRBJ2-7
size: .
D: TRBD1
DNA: TGTGCCAGTAGCCAACCGGGACAGGGGTCCCTCGAGCAGTACTTC
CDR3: CASSQPGQGSLEQYF

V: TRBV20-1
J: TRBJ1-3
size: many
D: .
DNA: TGCAGTGCCAGGATAATAACGAGGGGAAACACCATATATTTT
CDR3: CSARIITRGNTIYF

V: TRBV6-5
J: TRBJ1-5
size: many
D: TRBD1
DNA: TGTGCCAGCAGTCCGAACAGGGGCCAGCCCCAGCATTTT
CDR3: CASSPNRGQPQHF

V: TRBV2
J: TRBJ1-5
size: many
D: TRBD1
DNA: TGTGCCAGCAATCAGGGGACAGGTCGCGCGGGACAGCCCCAGCATTTT
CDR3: CASNQGTGRAGQPQHF

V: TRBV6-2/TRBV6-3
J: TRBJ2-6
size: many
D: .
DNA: TGTGCCAGCAGTTACTCTTCCCTGGCCAACGTCCTGACTTTC
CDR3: CASSYSSLANVLTF

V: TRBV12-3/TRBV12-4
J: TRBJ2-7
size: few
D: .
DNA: TGTGCCAGCTCTTGGAGGACAACCAAGGCCGAGCAGTACTTC
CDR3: CASSWRTTKAEQYF

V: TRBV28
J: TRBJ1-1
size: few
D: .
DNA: TGTGCCAGCAGGCGGATGGGGACCACTGAAGCTTTCTTT
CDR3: CASRRMGTTEAFF

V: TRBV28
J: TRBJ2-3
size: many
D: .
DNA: TGTGCCAGCAGGGAGGGCTTGCACCCCACAGATACGCAGTATTTT
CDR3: CASREGLHPTDTQYF

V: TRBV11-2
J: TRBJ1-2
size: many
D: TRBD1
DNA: TGTGCCAGCAGCTTAGATCCAGGGGGGATCTATGGCTACACCTTC
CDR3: CASSLDPGGIYGYTF

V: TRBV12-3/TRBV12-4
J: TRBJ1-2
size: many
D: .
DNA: TGTGCCAGCAGTTGGACAGTTAACTATGGCTACACCTTC
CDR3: CASSWTVNYGYTF

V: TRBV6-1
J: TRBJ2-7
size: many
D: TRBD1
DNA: TGTGCCAGCAGAGGGACAGGGGTCTACGAGCAGTACTTC
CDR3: CASRGTGVYEQYF

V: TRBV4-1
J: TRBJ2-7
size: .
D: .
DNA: TGCGCCACGGCGAGAGGGGACGAGCAGTACTTC
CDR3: CATARGDEQYF

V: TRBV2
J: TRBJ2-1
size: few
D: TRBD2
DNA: TGTGCCAGCACCCCTAGGGCTAGCGGGATCAATGAGCAGTTCTTC
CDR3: CASTPRASGINEQFF